This TCR beta chain came from a study of CXCR3-negative and CXCR3-positive naive CD8 T cells. The authors prepared UMI-labeled TRB cDNA libraries by 5' RACE. TCRdb reworked the 5' RACE reads into one entry per CDR3 protein, no DNA. This specimen shows around 60,000 distinct CDR3 sequences; the ten leading clones hold around 0.8%. Study conclusions and caveats: Memory CD8+ T cell repertoires were far less diverse than both naive subsets. A higher hydrophobicity marked the TRB CDR3s of CXCR3-positive naive cells versus CXCR3-negative naive cells.

Details on this clonotype: What it binds is not known.

The CDR3 totals 15 residues. Germline values: CDR1 SGHTA, CDR2 FQGNSA. This TCR was sampled from a human donor in good health. Some clones in this sample may be carry-over from other donors' samples. The chain couples TRBV7-2 to TRBJ2-3; there is no DNA to check the TCRdb D call of TRBD2. Source material: naive CXCR3+ CD8+ T cells from blood. The subset denotes: CD45RO-CCR7+CD27+CD95- naive CD8+ T cells expressing CXCR3 (TNR3+). The CDR3: CASSSLSGGIDTQYF.